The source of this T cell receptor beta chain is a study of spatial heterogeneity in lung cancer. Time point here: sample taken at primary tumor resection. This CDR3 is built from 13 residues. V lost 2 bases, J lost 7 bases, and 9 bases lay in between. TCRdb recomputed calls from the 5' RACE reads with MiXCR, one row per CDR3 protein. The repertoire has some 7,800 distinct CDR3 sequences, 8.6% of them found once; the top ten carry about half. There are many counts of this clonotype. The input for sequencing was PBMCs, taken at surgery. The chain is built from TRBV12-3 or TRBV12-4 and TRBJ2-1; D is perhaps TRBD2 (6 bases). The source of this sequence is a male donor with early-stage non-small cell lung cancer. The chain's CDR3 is CASSLLAENEQFF. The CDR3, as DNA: TGTGCCAGCAGTTTATTAGCGGAGAATGAGCAGTTCTTC.